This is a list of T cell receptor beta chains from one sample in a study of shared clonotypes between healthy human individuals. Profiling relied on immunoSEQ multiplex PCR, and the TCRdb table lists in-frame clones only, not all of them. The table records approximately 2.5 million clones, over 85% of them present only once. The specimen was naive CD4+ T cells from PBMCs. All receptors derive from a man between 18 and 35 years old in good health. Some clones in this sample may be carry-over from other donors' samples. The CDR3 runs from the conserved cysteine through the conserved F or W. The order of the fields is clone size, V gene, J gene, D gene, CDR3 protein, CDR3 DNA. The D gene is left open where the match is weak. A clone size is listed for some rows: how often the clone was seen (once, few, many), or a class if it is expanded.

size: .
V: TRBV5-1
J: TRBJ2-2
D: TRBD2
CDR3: CASSLLAVEGGELFF
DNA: TGCGCCAGCAGCTTACTAGCGGTCGAGGGCGGGGAGCTGTTTTTT

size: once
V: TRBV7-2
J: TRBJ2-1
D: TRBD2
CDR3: CASSLISGRASSEQFF
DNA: TGTGCCAGCAGCCTTATTAGCGGGAGGGCCTCAAGTGAGCAGTTCTTC

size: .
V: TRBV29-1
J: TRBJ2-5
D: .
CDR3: CSVLGRGGETQYF
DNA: TGCAGCGTGCTAGGAAGGGGTGGAGAGACCCAGTACTTC

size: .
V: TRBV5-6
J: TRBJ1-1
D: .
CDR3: CASSLQGFEAFF
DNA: TGTGCCAGCAGCTTACAGGGATTTGAAGCTTTCTTT

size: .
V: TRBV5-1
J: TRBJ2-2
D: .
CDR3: CASRLHSQGNTGELFF
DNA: TGCGCCAGCCGCTTACATTCGCAGGGGAACACCGGGGAGCTGTTTTTT

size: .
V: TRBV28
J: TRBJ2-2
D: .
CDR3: CASSSSTGAWNTGELFF
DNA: .

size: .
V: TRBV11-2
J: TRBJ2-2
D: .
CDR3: CASSPHRGGTNTGELFF
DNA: TGTGCCAGCAGCCCCCACCGGGGCGGGACGAACACCGGGGAGCTGTTTTTT

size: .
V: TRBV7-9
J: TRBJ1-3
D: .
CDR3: CASSPRGNTIYF
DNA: TGTGCCAGCAGCCCAAGAGGAAACACCATATATTTT

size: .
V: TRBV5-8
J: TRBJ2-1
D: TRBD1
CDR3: CASNENQGAQLREQFF
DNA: TGTGCCAGCAACGAAAATCAGGGGGCGCAGCTTCGGGAGCAGTTCTTC

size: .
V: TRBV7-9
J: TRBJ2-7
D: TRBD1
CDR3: CASSPTDRAREQYF
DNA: TGTGCCAGCAGCCCTACGGACAGGGCCAGAGAGCAGTACTTC

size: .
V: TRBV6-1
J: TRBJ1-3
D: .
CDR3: CASSQVSGNTIYF
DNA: TGTGCCAGCAGTCAAGTCTCTGGAAACACCATATATTTT

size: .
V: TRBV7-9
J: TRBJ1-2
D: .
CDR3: CASSSPDGLYGYTF
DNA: TGTGCCAGCAGCTCCCCGGACGGGCTCTATGGCTACACCTTC

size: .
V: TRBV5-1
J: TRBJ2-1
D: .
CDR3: CASSLRENLEQFF
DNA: TGCGCCAGCAGCTTGCGGGAGAATCTTGAGCAGTTCTTC

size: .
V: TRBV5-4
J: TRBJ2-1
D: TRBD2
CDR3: CASSPQLAGGYNEQFF
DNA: TGTGCCAGCAGCCCCCAACTAGCGGGAGGCTACAATGAGCAGTTCTTC

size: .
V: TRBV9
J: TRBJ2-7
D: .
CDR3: CASSVELGGEQYF
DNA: TGTGCCAGCAGCGTAGAATTGGGGGGCGAGCAGTACTTC

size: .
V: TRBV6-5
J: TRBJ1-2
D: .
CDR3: CASTTRQTGYTF
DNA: TGTGCCAGCACCACCAGGCAGACGGGCTACACCTTC

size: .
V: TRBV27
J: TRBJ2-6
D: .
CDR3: CASSFLLSGANVLTF
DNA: TGTGCCAGCAGTTTCCTTCTATCGGGGGCCAACGTCCTGACTTTC

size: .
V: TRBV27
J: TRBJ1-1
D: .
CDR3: CASITIYRGSFVNTEAFF
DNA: TGTGCCAGCATCACTATTTATAGGGGGTCGTTTGTGAACACTGAAGCTTTCTTT

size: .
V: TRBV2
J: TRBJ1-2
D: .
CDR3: CASSSGRTSYGYTF
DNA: TGTGCCAGCAGCTCTGGACGCACATCCTATGGCTACACCTTC

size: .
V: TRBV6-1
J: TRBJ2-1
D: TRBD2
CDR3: CASSERAGRTYNEQFF
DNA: TGTGCCAGCAGTGAAAGAGCGGGAAGGACCTACAATGAGCAGTTCTTC

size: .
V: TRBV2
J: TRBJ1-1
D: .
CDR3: CASSGQGGGSEAFF
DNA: TGTGCCAGCAGTGGGCAGGGAGGAGGGTCTGAAGCTTTCTTT

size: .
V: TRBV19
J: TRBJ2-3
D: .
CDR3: CASSPNRDPVGPDTQYF
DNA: TGTGCCAGCTCTCCTAACCGGGACCCCGTGGGGCCCGATACGCAGTATTTT

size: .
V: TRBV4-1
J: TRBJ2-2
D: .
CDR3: CASSQDRNSLGDTGELFF
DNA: TGCGCCAGCAGCCAAGATCGGAACTCACTCGGGGACACCGGGGAGCTGTTTTTT

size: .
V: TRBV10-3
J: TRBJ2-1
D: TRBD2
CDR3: CAISELLAGAYNEQFF
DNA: TGTGCCATCAGTGAGTTACTAGCGGGAGCCTACAATGAGCAGTTCTTC

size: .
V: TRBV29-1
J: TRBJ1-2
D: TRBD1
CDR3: CSVYGTGKAWERGYTF
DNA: TGCAGCGTTTACGGGACAGGGAAGGCATGGGAGAGAGGCTACACCTTC

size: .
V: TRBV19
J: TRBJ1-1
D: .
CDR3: CASSIAGTEAFF
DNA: TGTGCCAGTAGTATCGCAGGCACTGAAGCTTTCTTT

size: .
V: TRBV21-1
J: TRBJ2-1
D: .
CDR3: CASSKAGRGFCDEQFF
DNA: TGTGCCAGCAGCAAAGCGGGCCGGGGATTTTGCGATGAGCAGTTCTTC

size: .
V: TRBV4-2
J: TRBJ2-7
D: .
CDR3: CASSQEVRHPAYEQYF
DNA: TGTGCCAGCAGCCAAGAGGTTAGGCACCCCGCCTACGAGCAGTACTTC

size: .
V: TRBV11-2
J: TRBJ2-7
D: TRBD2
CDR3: CASSLGLALSYEQYF
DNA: TGTGCCAGCAGCTTAGGACTAGCGTTGTCCTACGAGCAGTACTTC

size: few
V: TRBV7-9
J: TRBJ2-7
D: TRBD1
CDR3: CASSSRQGVDEQYF
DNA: TGTGCCAGCAGCTCACGACAGGGTGTCGACGAGCAGTACTTC

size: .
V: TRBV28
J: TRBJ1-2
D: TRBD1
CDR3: CASSPTGDYGYTF
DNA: TGTGCCAGCAGCCCGACAGGGGACTATGGCTACACCTTC

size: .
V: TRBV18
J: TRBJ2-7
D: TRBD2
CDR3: CASSQIFLAEDYEQYF
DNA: TGTGCCAGCTCACAAATCTTCCTAGCGGAGGACTACGAGCAGTACTTC

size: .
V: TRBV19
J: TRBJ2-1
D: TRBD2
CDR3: CASSRGTSGIGEQFF
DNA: TGTGCCAGTAGTCGGGGGACTAGCGGGATTGGTGAGCAGTTCTTC

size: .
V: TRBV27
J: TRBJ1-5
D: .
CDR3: CASSLEAGQPQHF
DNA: TGTGCCAGCAGTTTAGAGGCCGGTCAGCCCCAGCATTTT

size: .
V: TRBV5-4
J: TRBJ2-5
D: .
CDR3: CASSPLGQSSGETQYF
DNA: TGTGCCAGCTCCCCTCTGGGGCAGTCCTCAGGAGAGACCCAGTACTTC

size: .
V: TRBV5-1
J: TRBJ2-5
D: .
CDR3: CASSLGGIQETQYF
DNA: TGCGCCAGCAGCTTGGGGGGGATCCAAGAGACCCAGTACTTC

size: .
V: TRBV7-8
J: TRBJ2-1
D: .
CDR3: CASSSISGTDEQFF
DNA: TGTGCCAGCAGCTCCATAAGCGGGACAGATGAGCAGTTCTTC

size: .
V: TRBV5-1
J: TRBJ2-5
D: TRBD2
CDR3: CASSLGASGRLETQYF
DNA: TGCGCCAGCAGCTTGGGGGCTAGCGGGAGACTAGAGACCCAGTACTTC

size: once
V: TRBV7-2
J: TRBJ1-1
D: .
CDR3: CASSGRRGNTEAFF
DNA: TGTGCCAGCAGTGGGAGGAGGGGAAACACTGAAGCTTTCTTT

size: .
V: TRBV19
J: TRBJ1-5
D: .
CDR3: CASRAGTGSNQPQHF
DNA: TGTGCCAGCCGCGCAGGAACCGGTAGCAATCAGCCCCAGCATTTT

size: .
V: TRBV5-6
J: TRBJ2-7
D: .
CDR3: CASSPLGEMSYEQYF
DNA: TGTGCCAGCAGCCCTTTAGGGGAGATGAGCTACGAGCAGTACTTC

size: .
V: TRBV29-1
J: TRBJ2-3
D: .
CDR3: CSVEDTGRLDTQYF
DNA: TGCAGCGTTGAAGATACGGGGCGCCTAGATACGCAGTATTTT

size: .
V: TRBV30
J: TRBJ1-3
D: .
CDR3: CAWSVGPQGTIYF
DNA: TGTGCCTGGAGTGTGGGACCTCAGGGCACCATATATTTT

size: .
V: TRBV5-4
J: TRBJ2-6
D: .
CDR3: CASSSRDSGANVLTF
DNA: TGTGCCAGCAGCTCCCGGGACTCTGGGGCCAACGTCCTGACTTTC

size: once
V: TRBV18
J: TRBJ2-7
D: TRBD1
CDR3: CASSQGAVQSYEQYF
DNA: TGTGCCAGCTCACAGGGGGCAGTGCAGTCCTACGAGCAGTACTTC